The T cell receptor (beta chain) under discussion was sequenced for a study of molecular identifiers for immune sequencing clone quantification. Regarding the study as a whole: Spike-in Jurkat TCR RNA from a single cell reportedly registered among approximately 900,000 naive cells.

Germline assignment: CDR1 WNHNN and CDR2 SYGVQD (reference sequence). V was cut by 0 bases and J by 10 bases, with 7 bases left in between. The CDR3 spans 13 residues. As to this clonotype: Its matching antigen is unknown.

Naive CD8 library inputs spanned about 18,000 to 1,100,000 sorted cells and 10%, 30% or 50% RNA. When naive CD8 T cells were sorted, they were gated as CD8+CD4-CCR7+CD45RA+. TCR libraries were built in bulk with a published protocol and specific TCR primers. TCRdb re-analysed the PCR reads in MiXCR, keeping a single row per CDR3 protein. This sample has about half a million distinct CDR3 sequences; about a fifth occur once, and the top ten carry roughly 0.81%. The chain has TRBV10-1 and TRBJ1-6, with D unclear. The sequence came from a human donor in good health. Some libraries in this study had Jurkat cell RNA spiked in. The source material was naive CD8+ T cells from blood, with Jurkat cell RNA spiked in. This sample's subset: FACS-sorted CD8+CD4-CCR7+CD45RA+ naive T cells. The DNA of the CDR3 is TGCGCCAGCAGTGAGTCGCCTTGGTCACCCCTCCACTTT. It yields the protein CASSESPWSPLHF.